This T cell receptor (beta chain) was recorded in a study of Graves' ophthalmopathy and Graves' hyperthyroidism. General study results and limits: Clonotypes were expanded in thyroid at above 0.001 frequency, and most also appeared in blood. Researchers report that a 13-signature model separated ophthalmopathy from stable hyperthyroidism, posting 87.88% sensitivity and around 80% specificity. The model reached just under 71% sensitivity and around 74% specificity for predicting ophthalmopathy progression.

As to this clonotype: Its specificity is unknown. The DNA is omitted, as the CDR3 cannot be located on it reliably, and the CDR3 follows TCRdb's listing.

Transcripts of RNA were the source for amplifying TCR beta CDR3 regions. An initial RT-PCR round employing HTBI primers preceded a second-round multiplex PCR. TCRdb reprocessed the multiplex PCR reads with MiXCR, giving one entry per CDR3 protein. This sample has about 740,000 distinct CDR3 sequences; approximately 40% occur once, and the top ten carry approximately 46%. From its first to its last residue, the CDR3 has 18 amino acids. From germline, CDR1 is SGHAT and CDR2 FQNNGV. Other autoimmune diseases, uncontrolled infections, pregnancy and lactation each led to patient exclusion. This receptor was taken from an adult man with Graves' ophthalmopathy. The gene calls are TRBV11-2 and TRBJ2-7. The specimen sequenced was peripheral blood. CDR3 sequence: CASSLDSLRAVLRAGQYF.